This T cell receptor (beta chain) was sequenced for a study of prognosis after radiotherapy for stage I lung cancer. This clonotype was seen many times. From genomic DNA, TCR beta CDR3 was amplified by two-round multiplex PCR. Gene-specific TRBV and TRBJ primers were used in PCR round one. MiXCR was run by TCRdb on the multiplex PCR reads, yielding one entry per CDR3 protein. This sample carries roughly 25,000 distinct CDR3 sequences, 30% to 45% of them seen once, and the ten largest clones take around 62%. This CDR3 contains 12 residues. CDR1 and CDR2 from the germline V gene are MRHNA and SNTAGT. V lost 4 bases to trimming and J lost 8 bases, with 10 bases between them.

This TCR came from a donor over 45 with non-small cell lung cancer. Sequenced here: PBMCs, sampled before or after stereotactic body radiation therapy (not recorded which). The chain has TRBV6-4 and TRBJ2-3, with a weak D call TRBD2 (5 bases). For the CDR3, the DNA is TGTGCCAGCAGTGTCAAAGGAGGTACGCAGTATTTT. It yields the protein CASSVKGGTQYF.